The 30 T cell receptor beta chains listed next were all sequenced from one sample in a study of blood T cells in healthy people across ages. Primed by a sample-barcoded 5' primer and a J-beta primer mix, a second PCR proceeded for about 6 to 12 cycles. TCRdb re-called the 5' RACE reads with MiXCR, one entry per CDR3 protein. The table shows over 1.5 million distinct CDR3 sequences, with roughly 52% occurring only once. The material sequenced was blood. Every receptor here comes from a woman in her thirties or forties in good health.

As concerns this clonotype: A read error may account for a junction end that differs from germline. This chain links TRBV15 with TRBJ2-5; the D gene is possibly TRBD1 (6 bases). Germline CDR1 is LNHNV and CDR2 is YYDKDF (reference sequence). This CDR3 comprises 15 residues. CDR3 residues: CATSGIQGRQETPYF. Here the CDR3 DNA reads TGTGCCACCAGCGGTATACAGGGCCGCCAAGAGACCCCGTACTTC.

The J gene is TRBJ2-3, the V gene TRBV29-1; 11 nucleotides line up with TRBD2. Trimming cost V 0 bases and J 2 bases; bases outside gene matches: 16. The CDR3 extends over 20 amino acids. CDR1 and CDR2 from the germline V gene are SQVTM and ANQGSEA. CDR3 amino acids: CSVEDPNPPSGGQPTDTQYF. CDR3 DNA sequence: TGCAGCGTTGAAGACCCCAACCCGCCTAGCGGGGGGCAACCCACAGATACGCAGTATTTT.

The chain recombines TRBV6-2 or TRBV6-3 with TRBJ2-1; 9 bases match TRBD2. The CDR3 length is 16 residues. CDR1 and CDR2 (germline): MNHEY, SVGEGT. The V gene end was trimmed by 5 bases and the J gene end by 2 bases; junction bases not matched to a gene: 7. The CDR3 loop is CASSGRLAVTYNEQFF. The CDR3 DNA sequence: TGTGCCAGCAGTGGACGACTAGCGGTTACCTACAATGAGCAGTTCTTC.

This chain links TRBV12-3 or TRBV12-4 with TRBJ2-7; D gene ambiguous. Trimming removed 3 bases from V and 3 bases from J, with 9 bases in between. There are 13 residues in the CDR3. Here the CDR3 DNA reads TGTGCCAGCAGTTTCGCTCTGGGCTACGAGCAGTACTTC. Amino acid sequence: CASSFALGYEQYF.

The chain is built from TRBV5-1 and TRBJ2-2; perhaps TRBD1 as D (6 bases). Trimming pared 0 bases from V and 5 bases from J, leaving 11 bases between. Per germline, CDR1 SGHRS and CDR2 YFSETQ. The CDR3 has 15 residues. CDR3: CASSLDRVGTGELFF. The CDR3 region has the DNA TGCGCCAGCAGCTTGGACAGGGTAGGGACCGGGGAGCTGTTTTTT.

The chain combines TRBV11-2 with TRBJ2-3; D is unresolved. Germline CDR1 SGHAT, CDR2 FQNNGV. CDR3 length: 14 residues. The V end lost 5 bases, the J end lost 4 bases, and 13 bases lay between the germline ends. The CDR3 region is CASSVVSGPDTQYF. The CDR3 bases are TGTGCCAGCAGCGTAGTGTCCGGCCCAGATACGCAGTATTTT.

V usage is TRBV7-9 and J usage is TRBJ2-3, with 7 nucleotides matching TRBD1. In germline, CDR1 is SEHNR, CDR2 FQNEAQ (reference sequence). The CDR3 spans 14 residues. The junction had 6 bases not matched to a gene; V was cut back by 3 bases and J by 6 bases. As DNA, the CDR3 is TGTGCCAGCAGCTTGACAGGGCATTTGGATACGCAGTATTTT. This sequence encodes CASSLTGHLDTQYF.

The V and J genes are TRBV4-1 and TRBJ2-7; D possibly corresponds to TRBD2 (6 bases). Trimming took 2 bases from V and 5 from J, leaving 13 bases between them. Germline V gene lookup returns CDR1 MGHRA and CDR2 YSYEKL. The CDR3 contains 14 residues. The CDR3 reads CASSQSTGDHEQYF. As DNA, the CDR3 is TGCGCCAGCAGCCAAAGCACGGGGGACCACGAGCAGTACTTC.

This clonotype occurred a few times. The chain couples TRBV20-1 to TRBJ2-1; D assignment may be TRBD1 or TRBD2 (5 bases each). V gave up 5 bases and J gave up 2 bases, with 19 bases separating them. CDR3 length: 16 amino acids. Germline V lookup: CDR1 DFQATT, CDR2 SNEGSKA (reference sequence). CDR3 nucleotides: TGCAGTGCTCCTCACCGAGGGACCGACCCCTACAATGAGCAGTTCTTC. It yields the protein CSAPHRGTDPYNEQFF.

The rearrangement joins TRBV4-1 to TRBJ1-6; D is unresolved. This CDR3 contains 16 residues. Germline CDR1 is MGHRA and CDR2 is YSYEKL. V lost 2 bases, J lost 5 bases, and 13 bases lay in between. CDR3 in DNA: TGCGCCAGCAGCCAACTAGACCCCAGAGATAATTCACCCCTCCACTTT. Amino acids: CASSQLDPRDNSPLHF.

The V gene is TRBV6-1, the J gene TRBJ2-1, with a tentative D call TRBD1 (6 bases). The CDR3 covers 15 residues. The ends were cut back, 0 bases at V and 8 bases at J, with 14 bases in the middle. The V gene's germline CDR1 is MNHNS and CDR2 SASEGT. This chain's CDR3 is CASSEAWTVYHEQFF. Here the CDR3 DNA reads TGTGCCAGCAGTGAAGCCTGGACAGTTTACCATGAGCAGTTCTTC.

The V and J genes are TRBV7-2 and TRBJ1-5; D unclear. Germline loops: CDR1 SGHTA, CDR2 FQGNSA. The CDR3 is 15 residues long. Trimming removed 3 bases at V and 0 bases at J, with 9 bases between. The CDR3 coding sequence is TGTGCCAGCAGCTTTGGTCAGTTTAGCAATCAGCCCCAGCATTTT. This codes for CASSFGQFSNQPQHF.

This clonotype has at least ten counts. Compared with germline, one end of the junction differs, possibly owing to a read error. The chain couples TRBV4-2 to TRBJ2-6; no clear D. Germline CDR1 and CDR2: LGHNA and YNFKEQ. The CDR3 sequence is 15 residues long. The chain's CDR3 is CASSPRSSGANVLTF. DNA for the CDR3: TGCGCCAGCAGCCCAAGGTCCTCTGGGGCCAACGTCCTGACTTTC.

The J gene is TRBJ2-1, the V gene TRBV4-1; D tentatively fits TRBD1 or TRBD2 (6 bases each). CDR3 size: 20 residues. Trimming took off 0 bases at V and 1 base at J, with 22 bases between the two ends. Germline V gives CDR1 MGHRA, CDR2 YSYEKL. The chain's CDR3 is CASSQDLRGAQRWSYNEQFF. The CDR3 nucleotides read TGCGCCAGCAGCCAAGATCTAAGGGGGGCCCAAAGGTGGTCCTACAATGAGCAGTTCTTC.

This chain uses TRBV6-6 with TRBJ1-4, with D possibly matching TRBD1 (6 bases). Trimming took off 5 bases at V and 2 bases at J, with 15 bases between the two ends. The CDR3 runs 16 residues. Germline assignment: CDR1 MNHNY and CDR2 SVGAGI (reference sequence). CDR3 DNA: TGTGCCAGCAGTCTGCTAGGGGGGAGGACTAATGAAAAACTGTTTTTT. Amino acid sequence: CASSLLGGRTNEKLFF.

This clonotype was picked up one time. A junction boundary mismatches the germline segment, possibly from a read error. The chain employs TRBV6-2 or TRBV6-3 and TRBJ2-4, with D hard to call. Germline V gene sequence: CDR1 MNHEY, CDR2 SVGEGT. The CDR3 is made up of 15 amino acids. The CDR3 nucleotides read TGTGCCAGCAGTTCCCCGTGGATAGCCAAAAACATGCAGTACTTC. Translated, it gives CASSSPWIAKNMQYF.

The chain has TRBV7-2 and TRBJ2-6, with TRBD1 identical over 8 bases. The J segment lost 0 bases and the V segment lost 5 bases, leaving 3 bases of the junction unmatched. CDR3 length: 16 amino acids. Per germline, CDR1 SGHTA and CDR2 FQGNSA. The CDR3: CASSRDRFSGANVLTF. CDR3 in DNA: TGTGCCAGCAGCCGGGACAGGTTCTCTGGGGCCAACGTCCTGACTTTC.

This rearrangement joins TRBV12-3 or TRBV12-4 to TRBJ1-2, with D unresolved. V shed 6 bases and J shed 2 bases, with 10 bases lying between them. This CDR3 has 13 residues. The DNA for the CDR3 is TGTGCCAGCAGGCGGACGCTGAACTATGGCTACACCTTC. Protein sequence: CASRRTLNYGYTF.

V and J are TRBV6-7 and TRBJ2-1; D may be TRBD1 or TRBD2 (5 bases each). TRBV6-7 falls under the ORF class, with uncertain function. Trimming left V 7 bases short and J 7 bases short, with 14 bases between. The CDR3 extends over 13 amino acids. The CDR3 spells CASNAGTPNEQFF. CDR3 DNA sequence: TGTGCCAGCAACGCCGGGACCCCAAATGAGCAGTTCTTC.

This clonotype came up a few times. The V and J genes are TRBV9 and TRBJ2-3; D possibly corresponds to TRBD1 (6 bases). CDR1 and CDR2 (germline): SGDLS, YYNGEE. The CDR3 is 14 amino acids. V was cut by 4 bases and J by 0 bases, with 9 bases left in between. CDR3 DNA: TGTGCCAGCAGCACCCAGGGGAGCACAGATACGCAGTATTTT. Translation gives CASSTQGSTDTQYF. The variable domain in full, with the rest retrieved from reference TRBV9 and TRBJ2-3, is DSGVTQTPKHLITATGQRVTLRCSPRSGDLSVYWYQQSLDQGLQFLIQYYNGEERAKGNILERFSAQQFPDLHSELNLSSLELGDSALYFCASSTQGSTDTQYFGPGTRLTVL.

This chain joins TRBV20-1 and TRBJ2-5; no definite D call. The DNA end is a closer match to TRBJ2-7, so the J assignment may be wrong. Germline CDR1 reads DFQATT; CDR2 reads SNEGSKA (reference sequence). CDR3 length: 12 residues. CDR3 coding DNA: TGCAGTGCTAGAATAGCTTACTACGAGCAGTACTTC. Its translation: CSARIAYYEQYF.

This chain's CDR3 is CASSLWGASSGANVLTF. The CDR3 DNA reads as TGTGCCAGCAGTTTATGGGGGGCGAGCTCTGGGGCCAACGTCCTGACTTTC. J is TRBJ2-6 and V is TRBV28; possibly TRBD1 for D (6 bases). Per germline, CDR1 MDHEN and CDR2 SYDVKM. This CDR3 region has 17 residues. The V end was cut by 0 bases, the J end by 0 bases, with 9 bases between.

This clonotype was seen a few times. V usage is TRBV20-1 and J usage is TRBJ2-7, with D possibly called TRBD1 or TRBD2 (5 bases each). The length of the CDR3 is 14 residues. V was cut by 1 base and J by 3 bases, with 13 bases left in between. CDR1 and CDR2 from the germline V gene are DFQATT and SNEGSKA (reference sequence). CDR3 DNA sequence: TGCAGTGCTAGAGCGGGTAGAGGGGTCTACGAGCAGTACTTC. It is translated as CSARAGRGVYEQYF.

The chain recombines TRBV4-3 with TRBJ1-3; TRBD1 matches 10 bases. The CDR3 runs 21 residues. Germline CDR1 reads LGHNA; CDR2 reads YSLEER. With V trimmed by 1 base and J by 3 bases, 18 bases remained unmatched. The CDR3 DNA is TGCGCCAGCAGCCAAGCGCTCCCCGGTAGTAGTGGGACAGGGGTTGGAAACACCATATATTTT. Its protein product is CASSQALPGSSGTGVGNTIYF.

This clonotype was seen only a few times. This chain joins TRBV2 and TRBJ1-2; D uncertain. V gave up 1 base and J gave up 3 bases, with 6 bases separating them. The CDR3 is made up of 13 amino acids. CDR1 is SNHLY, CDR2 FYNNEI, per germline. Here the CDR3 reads CASSEETDYGYTF. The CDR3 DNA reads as TGTGCCAGCAGTGAAGAGACGGACTATGGCTACACCTTC. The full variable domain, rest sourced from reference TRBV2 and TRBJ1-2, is EPEVTQTPSHQVTQMGQEVILRCVPISNHLYFYWYRQILGQKVEFLVSFYNNEISEKSEIFDDQFSVERPDGSNFTLKIRSTKLEDSAMYFCASSEETDYGYTFGSGTRLTVV.

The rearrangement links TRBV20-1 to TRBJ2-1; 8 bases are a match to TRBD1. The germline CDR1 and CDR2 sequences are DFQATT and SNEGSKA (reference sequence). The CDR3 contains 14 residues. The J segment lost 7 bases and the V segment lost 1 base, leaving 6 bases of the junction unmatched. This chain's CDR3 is CSARVSRGLNEQFF. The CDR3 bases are TGCAGTGCTAGAGTCAGCAGGGGGCTAAATGAGCAGTTCTTC.

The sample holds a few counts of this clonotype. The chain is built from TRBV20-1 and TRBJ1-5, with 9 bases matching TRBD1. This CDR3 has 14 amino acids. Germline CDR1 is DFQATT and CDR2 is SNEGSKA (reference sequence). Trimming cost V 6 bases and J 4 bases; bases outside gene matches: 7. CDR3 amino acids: CSAPGTGPNQPQHF. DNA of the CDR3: TGCAGTGCCCCCGGGACAGGGCCTAATCAGCCCCAGCATTTT.

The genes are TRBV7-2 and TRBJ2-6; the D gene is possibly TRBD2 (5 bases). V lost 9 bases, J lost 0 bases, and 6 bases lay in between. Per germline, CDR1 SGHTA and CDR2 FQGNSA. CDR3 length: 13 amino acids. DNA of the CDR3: TGTGCCAGTGCGGGCTCTGGGGCCAACGTCCTGACTTTC. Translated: CASAGSGANVLTF.

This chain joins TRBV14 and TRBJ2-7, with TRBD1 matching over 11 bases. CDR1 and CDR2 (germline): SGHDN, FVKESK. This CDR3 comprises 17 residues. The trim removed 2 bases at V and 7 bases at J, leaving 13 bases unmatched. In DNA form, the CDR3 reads TGTGCCAGCAGCCAATACCCCGGACAGGGGGCTAATCGGGAGCAGTACTTC. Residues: CASSQYPGQGANREQYF.

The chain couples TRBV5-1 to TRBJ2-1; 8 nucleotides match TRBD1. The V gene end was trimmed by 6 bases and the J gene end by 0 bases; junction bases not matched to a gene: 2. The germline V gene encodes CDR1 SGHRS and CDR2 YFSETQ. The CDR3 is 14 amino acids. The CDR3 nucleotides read TGCGCCAGCACCACAGGGGGCTCCTACAATGAGCAGTTCTTC. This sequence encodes CASTTGGSYNEQFF.